Below, 8 T cell receptor beta chains from the same sample are listed, as sequenced in a study of cytomegalovirus exposure and HLA in healthy donors. Vbeta (60) and Jbeta (13) primers were used in the PCR. The method was immunoSEQ multiplex PCR; TCRdb's version includes in-frame clones alone and lacks a portion of them. Across roughly 55,000 clones, the top ten clones capture approximately 8.9% of the sample. Sequencing was carried out using PBMCs. These receptor sequences come from a man aged 50 or older in good health and CMV-seropositive.

Worth noting for this clone: A read error may account for a junction end that differs from germline. The genes are TRBV4-2 and TRBJ1-5; D perhaps matches TRBD1 (5 bases). The CDR3 has 17 residues. Germline V gives CDR1 LGHNA, CDR2 YNFKEQ. CDR3 DNA: TGTGCCAGCAGCCAAGAGCCTCCGGGACTCTTAATCCAGCACCAGCATTTT. Its protein product is CASSQEPPGLLIQHQHF.

J is TRBJ2-7 and V is TRBV5-1; TRBD1 matches at 8 bases. Germline-derived CDR1 and CDR2 are SGHRS and YFSETQ. This CDR3 is 14 amino acids long. Trimming cost V 3 bases and J 2 bases; bases outside gene matches: 4. Written as DNA, the CDR3 is TGCGCCAGCAGCTCGACAGGGGAAGCCTACGAGCAGTACTTC. This codes for CASSSTGEAYEQYF.

This chain joins TRBV6-1 and TRBJ1-3; 11 bases align to TRBD1. From germline, CDR1 is MNHNS and CDR2 SASEGT. Unmatched junction bases numbered 7, after V lost 6 bases and J lost 6 bases. CDR3 length: 15 amino acids. The CDR3 sequence: CASRPGQGAKNTIYF. CDR3 DNA sequence: TGTGCCAGCAGACCAGGACAGGGGGCTAAAAACACCATATATTTT.

The chain has TRBV9 and TRBJ2-7; possible D gene TRBD1, 6 bases. The germline V gene has CDR1 SGDLS and CDR2 YYNGEE. This CDR3 comprises 13 residues. The V and J ends lost 7 bases and 3 bases respectively, with 14 bases between them. CDR3 loop: CASSMGAVYEQYF. The CDR3 DNA reads as TGTGCCAGCTCGATGGGGGCCGTCTACGAGCAGTACTTC. Full variable domain (missing parts from reference TRBV9 and TRBJ2-7): DSGVTQTPKHLITATGQRVTLRCSPRSGDLSVYWYQQSLDQGLQFLIQYYNGEERAKGNILERFSAQQFPDLHSELNLSSLELGDSALYFCASSMGAVYEQYFGPGTRLTVT.

The rearrangement uses TRBV7-3 and TRBJ2-1, with 10 bases lining up with TRBD2. The germline V gene has CDR1 SGHTA and CDR2 FQGTGA. The ends lost 8 bases at V and 3 bases at J; junction bases unmatched: 1. The CDR3 sequence is 13 residues long. CDR3 amino acids: CASGLAVYNEQFF. In nucleotides, the CDR3 is TGTGCCAGCGGACTAGCGGTCTACAATGAGCAGTTCTTC.

The chain uses TRBV14 and TRBJ1-3; D unclear. Germline assignment: CDR1 SGHDN and CDR2 FVKESK. Between the trimmed V and J ends, which lost 0 bases and 4 bases, there was a span of 10 bases. CDR3 size: 15 residues. The CDR3 region has the DNA TGTGCCAGCAGCCAAGAAGAGCTCCTGGGAAACACCATATATTTT. Its translation: CASSQEELLGNTIYF.

The rearrangement uses TRBV20-1 and TRBJ2-7; TRBD2 might be the D (5 bases). The V end lost 6 bases, the J end lost 3 bases, and 9 bases lay between the germline ends. The CDR3 contains 11 residues. Per germline, CDR1 DFQATT and CDR2 SNEGSKA (reference sequence). DNA of the CDR3: TGCAGTGCCCCCCGGGACTACGAGCAGTACTTC. Protein: CSAPRDYEQYF.

The chain uses TRBV19 and TRBJ2-7, with 11 bases lining up with TRBD1. After removal of 1 base from V and 8 bases from J, the junction contained 4 bases not matched to a gene. The CDR3 has 14 residues. Germline CDR1 and CDR2: LNHDA and SQIVND (reference sequence). The DNA of the CDR3 is TGTGCCAGTAGTATAGGGACAGGGGGCTCCAAGCAGTACTTC. This gives the protein CASSIGTGGSKQYF.